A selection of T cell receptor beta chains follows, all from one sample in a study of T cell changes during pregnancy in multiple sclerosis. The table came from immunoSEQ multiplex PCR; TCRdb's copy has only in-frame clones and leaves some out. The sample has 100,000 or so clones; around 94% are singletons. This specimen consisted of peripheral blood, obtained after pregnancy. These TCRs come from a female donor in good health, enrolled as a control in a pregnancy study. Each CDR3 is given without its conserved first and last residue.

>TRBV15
ATSRARTYEQY
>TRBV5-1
ASSLGASGSIRDTQY
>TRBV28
ASSLRRRTGRETQY
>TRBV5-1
ASSLSGGGYGYT
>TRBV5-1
ASSLGQGPTDTQY
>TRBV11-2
ASSRTEETQY
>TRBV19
ASSRQASRNQPQH
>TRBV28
ASSLSYPRGREQY
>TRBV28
ASSPILDRDFYGYT
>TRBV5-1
ASSLLASGSTDTQY
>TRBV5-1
ASTENTEAF
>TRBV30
AWNQYRNFSYNSPLH
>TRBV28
ASSNFGTGIYEQY
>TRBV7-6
ASSIEGGPTYEQY
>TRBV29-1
SVPSSGRAGDTQY
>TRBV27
ASSSLGGGPPYEQY
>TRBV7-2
ASSLVGWGTGASGYT
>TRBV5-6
ASSLSDWPYEQY
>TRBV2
ASRSGGSPYNEQF
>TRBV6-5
ASSRDFSSYNEQF
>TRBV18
ASSPVEGFMNYGYT
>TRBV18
ASSSGTSAYNEQF
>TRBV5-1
ASRYHFRDSYGYT